The 8 T cell receptor beta chains presented below share a single source sample, sequenced in a study of control samples from healthy donors and cancer patients. Produced via immunoSEQ multiplex PCR; TCRdb's table is partial and in-frame only. The table shows about 96,000 clones, with 90% to 95% occurring only once. The sample comprised blood. The origin of the receptors is a young man in good health.

With regard to this clone: The sample holds other DNA sequences that translate to the same CDR3. This chain connects TRBV5-6 to TRBJ2-5, with a tentative D call TRBD2 (7 bases). Trimming shortened V by 0 bases and J by 4 bases, and 16 bases separated the two germline ends. The germline CDR1 and CDR2 sequences are SGHDT and YYEEEE. This CDR3 is 16 amino acids long. In DNA, the CDR3 is TGTGCCAGCAGCTTGGGTCCGGGGGCGGGGGCAGAGACCCAGTACTTC. Protein product: CASSLGPGAGAETQYF.

The chain has TRBV27 and TRBJ2-2; D gene unclear. Per the germline V gene, CDR1 is MNHEY and CDR2 is SMNVEV (reference sequence). With 0 bases removed from V and 5 bases from J, the gap between germline ends came to 7 bases. There are 14 residues in the CDR3. CDR3 sequence (DNA): TGTGCCAGCAGTTTATCGGCCGGAACCGGGGAGCTGTTTTTT. As protein: CASSLSAGTGELFF.

V is TRBV7-9 and J is TRBJ2-3, with 10 bases identical to TRBD2. In germline, CDR1 is SEHNR, CDR2 FQNEAQ (reference sequence). The CDR3 runs to 16 residues. V trimming: 2 bases; J trimming: 2 bases; junction bases outside the gene matches: 4. The chain's CDR3 is CASSLRTSGLTDTQYF. CDR3 nucleotides: TGTGCCAGCAGCTTAAGGACTAGCGGACTCACAGATACGCAGTATTTT.

This clone has a single count. The chain recombines TRBV29-1 with TRBJ1-2, with 7 bases identical to TRBD1. V shed 6 bases and J 10 bases; nucleotides not matched to a gene: 8. CDR1 and CDR2 (germline): SQVTM, ANQGSEA. The CDR3 runs to 11 residues. CDR3 region: CSVERQGTYTF. CDR3 nucleotide sequence: TGCAGCGTGGAGAGACAGGGTACCTACACCTTC.

This chain joins TRBV9 and TRBJ1-2, with 10 bases identical to TRBD1. The CDR3 covers 14 residues. Germline values: CDR1 SGDLS, CDR2 YYNGEE. The J segment lost 6 bases and the V segment lost 0 bases, leaving 2 bases of the junction unmatched. The CDR3: CASSVGTGGHGYTF. The CDR3 bases are TGTGCCAGCAGCGTAGGGACAGGGGGACATGGCTACACCTTC.

The J gene is TRBJ1-2, the V gene TRBV5-1, with D possibly matching TRBD1 (5 bases). Germline loops: CDR1 SGHRS, CDR2 YFSETQ. V shed 1 base and J shed 4 bases, with 8 bases lying between them. The CDR3 runs 13 residues. The chain's CDR3 is CASSLRGGYGYTF. In DNA form, the CDR3 reads TGCGCCAGCAGCTTGAGGGGCGGCTATGGCTACACCTTC.

The chain recombines TRBV11-2 with TRBJ2-7; the D gene could be TRBD1 or TRBD2 (5 bases each). The V gene lost 5 bases and the J gene lost 3 bases, with 17 bases spanning the gap. The length of the CDR3 is 15 residues. Germline V gene lookup returns CDR1 SGHAT and CDR2 FQNNGV. The CDR3 region is CASSLLGVWVYEQYF. CDR3 bases: TGTGCCAGCAGCCTGCTGGGGGTGTGGGTCTACGAGCAGTACTTC.

In this sample, this clone turned up a few times. This chain links TRBV27 with TRBJ2-7; D tentatively fits TRBD1 or TRBD2 (5 bases each). The CDR3 has 14 amino acids. Germline V lookup: CDR1 MNHEY, CDR2 SMNVEV (reference sequence). Trimming cost V 5 bases and J 1 base, with 12 bases left between them. CDR3 sequence (DNA): TGTGCCAGCAGTCCCCGTGGGGGTTCCTACGAGCAGTACTTC. Translation: CASSPRGGSYEQYF.